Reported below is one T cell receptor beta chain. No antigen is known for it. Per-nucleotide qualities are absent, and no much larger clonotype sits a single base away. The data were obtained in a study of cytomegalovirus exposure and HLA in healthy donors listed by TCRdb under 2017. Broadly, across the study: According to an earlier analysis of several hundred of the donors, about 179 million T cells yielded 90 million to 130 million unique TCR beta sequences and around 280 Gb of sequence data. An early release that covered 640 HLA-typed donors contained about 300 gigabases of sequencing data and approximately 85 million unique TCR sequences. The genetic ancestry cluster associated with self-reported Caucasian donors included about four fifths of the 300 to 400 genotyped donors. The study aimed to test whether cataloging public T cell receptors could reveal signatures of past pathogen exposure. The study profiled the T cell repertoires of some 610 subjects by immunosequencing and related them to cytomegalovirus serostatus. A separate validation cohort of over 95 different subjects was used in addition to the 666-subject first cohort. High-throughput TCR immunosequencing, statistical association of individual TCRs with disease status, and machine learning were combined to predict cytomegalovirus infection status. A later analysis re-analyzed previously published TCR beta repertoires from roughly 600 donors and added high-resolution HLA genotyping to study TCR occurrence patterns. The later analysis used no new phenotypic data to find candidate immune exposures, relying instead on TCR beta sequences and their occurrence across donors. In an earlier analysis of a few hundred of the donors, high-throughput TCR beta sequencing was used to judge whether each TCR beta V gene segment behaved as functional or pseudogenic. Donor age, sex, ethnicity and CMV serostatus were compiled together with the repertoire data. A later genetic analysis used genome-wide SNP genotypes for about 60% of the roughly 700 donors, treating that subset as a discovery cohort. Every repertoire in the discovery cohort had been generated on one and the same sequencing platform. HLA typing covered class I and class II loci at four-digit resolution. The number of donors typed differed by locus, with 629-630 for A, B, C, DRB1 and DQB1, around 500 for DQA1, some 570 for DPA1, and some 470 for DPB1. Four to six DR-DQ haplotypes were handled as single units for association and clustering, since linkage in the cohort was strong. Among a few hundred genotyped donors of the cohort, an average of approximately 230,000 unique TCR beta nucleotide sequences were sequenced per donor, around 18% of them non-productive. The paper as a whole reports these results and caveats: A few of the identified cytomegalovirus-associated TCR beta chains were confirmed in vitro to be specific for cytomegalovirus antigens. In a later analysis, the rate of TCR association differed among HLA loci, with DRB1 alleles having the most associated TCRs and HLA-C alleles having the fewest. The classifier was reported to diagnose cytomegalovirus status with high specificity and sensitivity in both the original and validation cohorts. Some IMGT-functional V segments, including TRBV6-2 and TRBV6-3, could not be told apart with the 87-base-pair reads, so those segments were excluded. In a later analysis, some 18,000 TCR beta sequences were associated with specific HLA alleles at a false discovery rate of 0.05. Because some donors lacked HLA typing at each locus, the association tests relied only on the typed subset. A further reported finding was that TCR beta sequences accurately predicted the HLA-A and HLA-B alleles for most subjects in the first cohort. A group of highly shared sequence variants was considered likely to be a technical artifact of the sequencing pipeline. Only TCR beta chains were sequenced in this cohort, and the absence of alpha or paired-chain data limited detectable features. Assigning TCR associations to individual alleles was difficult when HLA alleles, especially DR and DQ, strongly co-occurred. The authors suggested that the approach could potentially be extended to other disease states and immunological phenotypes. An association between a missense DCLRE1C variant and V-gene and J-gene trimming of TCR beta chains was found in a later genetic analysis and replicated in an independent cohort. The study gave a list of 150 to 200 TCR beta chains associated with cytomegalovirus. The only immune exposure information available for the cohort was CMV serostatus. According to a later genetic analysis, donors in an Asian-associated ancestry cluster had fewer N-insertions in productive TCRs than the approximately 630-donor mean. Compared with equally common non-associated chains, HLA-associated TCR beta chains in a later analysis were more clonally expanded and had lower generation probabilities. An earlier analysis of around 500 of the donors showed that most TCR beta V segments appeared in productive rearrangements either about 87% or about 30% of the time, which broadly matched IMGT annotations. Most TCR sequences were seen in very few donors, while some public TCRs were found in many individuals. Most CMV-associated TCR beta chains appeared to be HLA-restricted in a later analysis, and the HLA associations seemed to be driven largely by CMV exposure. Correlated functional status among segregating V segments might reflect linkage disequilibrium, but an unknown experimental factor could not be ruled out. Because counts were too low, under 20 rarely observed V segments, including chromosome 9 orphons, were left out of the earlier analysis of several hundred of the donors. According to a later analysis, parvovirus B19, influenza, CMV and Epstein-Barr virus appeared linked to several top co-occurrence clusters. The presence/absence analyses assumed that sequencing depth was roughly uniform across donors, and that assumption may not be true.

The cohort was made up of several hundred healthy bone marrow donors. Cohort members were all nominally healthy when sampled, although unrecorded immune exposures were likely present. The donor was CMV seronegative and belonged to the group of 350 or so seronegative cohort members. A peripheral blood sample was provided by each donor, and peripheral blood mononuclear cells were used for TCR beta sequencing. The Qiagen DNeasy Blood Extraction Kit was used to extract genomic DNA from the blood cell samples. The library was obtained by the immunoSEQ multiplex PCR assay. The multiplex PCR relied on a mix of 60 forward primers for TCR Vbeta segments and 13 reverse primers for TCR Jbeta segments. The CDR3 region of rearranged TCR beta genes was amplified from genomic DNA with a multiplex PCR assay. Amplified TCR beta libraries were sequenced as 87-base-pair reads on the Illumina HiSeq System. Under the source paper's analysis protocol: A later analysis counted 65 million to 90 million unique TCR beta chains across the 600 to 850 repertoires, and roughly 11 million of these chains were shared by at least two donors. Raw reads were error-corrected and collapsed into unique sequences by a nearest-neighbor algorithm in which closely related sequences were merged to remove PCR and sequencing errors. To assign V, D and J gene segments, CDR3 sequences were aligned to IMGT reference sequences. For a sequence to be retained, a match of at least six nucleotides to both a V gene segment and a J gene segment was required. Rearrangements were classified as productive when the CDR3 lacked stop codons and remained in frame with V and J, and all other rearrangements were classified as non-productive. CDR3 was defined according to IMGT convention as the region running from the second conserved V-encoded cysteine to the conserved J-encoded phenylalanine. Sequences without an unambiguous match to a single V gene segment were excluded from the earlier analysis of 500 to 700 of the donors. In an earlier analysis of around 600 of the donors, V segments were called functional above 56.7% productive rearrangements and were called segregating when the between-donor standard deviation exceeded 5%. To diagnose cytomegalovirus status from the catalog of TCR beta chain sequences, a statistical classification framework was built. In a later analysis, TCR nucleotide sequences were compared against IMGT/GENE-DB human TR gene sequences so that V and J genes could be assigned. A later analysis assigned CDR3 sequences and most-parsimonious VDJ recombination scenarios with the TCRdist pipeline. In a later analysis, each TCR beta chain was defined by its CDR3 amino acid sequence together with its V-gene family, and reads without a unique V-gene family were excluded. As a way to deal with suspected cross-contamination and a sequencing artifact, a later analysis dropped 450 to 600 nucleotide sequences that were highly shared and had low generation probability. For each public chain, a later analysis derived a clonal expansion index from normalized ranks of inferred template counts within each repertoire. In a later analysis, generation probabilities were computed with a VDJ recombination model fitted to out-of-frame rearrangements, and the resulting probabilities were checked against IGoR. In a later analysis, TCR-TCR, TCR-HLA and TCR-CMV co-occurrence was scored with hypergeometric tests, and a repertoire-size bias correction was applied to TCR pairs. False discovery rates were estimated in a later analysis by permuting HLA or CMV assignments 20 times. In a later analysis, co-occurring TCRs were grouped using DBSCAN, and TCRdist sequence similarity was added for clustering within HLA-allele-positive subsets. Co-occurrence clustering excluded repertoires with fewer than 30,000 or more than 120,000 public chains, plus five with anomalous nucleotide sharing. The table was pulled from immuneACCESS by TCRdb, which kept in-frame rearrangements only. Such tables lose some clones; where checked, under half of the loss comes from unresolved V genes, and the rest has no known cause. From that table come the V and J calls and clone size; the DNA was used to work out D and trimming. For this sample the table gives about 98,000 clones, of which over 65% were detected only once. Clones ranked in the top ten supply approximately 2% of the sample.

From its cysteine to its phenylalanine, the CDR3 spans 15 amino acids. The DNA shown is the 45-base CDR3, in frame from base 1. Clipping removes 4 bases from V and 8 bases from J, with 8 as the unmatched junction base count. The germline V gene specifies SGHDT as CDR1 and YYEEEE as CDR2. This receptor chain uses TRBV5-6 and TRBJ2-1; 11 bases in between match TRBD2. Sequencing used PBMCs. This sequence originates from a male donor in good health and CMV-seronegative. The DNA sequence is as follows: TGTGCCAGCAGCCCCGGTAGCGGGAGGGCCGATGAGCAGTTCTTC. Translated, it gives CASSPGSGRADEQFF. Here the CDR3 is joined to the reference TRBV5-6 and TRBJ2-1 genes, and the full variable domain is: DAGVTQSPTHLIKTRGQQVTLRCSPKSGHDTVSWYQQALGQGPQFIFQYYEEEERQRGNFPDRFSGHQFPNYSSELNVNALLLGDSALYLCASSPGSGRADEQFFGPGTRLTVL.